These T cell receptor beta chains were read from a single sample in a study of blood T cell repertoires in COVID-19. Data came from immunoSEQ multiplex PCR; TCRdb stores just in-frame clones and leaves some out. The sample records 100,000 or so clones, about 88% being singletons. Sequenced sample: peripheral blood. These receptors originate from a man aged 50-59 years with active or convalescent COVID-19. The conserved cysteine and the conserved F or W are not part of the CDR3 here. A D gene is named only where the DNA matches it firmly.

d_call	v_call	j_call	cdr3_aa
.	TRBV27	TRBJ2-5	ASSSSSPQTQY
TRBD2	TRBV2	TRBJ2-7	ASSEGGYTYEQY
.	TRBV2	TRBJ1-2	ASSQVYGYT
TRBD2	TRBV7-8	TRBJ2-5	ASSPGLAVTGETQY
.	TRBV28	TRBJ1-1	ASRPSPGQMNTEAF
TRBD1	TRBV18	TRBJ1-6	ASSHNRQGGNSPLH
TRBD1	TRBV19	TRBJ1-4	ASSFGQGTEKLF
.	TRBV28	TRBJ2-7	ASSPVGQASYEQY
.	TRBV6-7	TRBJ1-6	ASTERLNNSPLH
.	TRBV10-3	TRBJ1-4	AIRGGNEKLF
.	TRBV5-3	TRBJ1-2	ARSARGVGYGYT
.	TRBV21-1	TRBJ1-6	ASSHLRDSSNSPLH
TRBD2	TRBV6-2/TRBV6-3	TRBJ2-2	ASSSLRTSGGAPGELF
.	TRBV18	TRBJ1-5	ASSPDGDQPQH
TRBD1	TRBV5-6	TRBJ2-2	ASSPDRGSNTGELF
.	TRBV7-2	TRBJ1-1	ASSLARGNTEAF
.	TRBV2	TRBJ1-6	ASSESLGGDYSPLH
TRBD1	TRBV19	TRBJ1-2	ASSMGQINYGYT
TRBD1	TRBV6-2/TRBV6-3	TRBJ2-5	ASSLRDSQETQY
TRBD1	TRBV18	TRBJ1-1	ASSPPAAGTGTDSF
.	TRBV28	TRBJ2-3	ASSSVGGASDTQY
TRBD2	TRBV19	TRBJ2-1	ASSRTSGGSYNEQF
TRBD1	TRBV6-6	TRBJ1-2	ASSRTGANYGYT
.	TRBV5-4	TRBJ1-2	ASSLVGGGGYT
TRBD2	TRBV9	TRBJ2-3	ASSPAASGSTDTQY
TRBD1	TRBV12-3/TRBV12-4	TRBJ2-7	VSRRTGSEQY
.	TRBV15	TRBJ1-1	ATSRDLLSRTVTEAF
TRBD2	TRBV20-1	TRBJ2-5	SASRSAGGSQETQY
.	TRBV6-6	TRBJ1-1	ASSYQNTEAF
TRBD2	TRBV10-3	TRBJ2-2	AMRTSGGDTGELF
.	TRBV2	TRBJ1-6	ASSEAQGSNSPLH
.	TRBV6-2/TRBV6-3	TRBJ1-1	ASSYLSKAF
TRBD1	TRBV14	TRBJ2-5	ASSQETGTFQETQY
TRBD2	TRBV5-4	TRBJ2-3	ASSSGLAGNTDTQY
.	TRBV7-9	TRBJ1-6	ASSREQKNSPLH
TRBD2	TRBV4-1	TRBJ2-3	ASSQEINRRGSGGAATQY
.	TRBV28	TRBJ2-7	ASSAGGEAYEQY
.	TRBV18	TRBJ1-4	ASSPSVQGLEKLF
TRBD1	TRBV6-1	TRBJ1-2	ASSDPQGATGYT
.	TRBV7-8	TRBJ2-1	ASSQTSGLNF
.	TRBV6-5	TRBJ2-1	ASSPTSGVEQF
TRBD1	TRBV6-5	TRBJ2-7	ASIYGQGALEQY
.	TRBV9	TRBJ2-1	ASSVASYNEQF
.	TRBV7-8	TRBJ1-1	ASSPYGSNTEAF
TRBD1	TRBV25-1	TRBJ1-2	ASSESAGGLGGYT
.	TRBV6-5	TRBJ2-5	ASSYGGYLQETQY
.	TRBV12-3/TRBV12-4	TRBJ2-2	AILGAGELF
TRBD1	TRBV6-6	TRBJ2-1	ASRGQGVDNEQF
.	TRBV10-1	TRBJ1-3	ASSESNSGVGNTIY
TRBD1	TRBV19	TRBJ1-2	ASTGQGLSGYT